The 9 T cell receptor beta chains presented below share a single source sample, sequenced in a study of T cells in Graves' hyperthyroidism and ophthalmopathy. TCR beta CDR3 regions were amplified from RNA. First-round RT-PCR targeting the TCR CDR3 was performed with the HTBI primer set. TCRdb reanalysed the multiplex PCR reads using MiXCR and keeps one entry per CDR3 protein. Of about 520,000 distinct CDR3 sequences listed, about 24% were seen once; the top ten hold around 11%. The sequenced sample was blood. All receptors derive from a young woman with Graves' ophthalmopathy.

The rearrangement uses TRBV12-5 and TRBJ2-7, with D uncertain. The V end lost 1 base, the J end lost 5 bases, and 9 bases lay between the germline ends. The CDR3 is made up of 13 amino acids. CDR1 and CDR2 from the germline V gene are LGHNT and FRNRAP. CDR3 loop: CASGLGEMDEQYF. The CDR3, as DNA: TGTGCTAGTGGTTTGGGGGAAATGGACGAGCAGTACTTC.

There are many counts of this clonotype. The CDR3 bases are TGTGCCAGCAGTGAAGGGAGACGCCCGGTCAAAGAGACCCAGTACTTC. Amino acids: CASSEGRRPVKETQYF. The V gene is TRBV25-1, the J gene TRBJ2-5, with TRBD2 as a possible D gene (5 bases). CDR1 is MGHDK, CDR2 SYGVNS, per germline. V shed 2 bases and J shed 3 bases, with 16 bases lying between them. The CDR3 consists of 16 residues. The whole variable domain, filled in from reference TRBV25-1 and TRBJ2-5, reads EADIYQTPRYLVIGTGKKITLECSQTMGHDKMYWYQQDPGMELHLIHYSYGVNSTEKGDLSSESTVSRIRTEHFPLTLESARPSHTSQYLCASSEGRRPVKETQYFGPGTRLLVL.

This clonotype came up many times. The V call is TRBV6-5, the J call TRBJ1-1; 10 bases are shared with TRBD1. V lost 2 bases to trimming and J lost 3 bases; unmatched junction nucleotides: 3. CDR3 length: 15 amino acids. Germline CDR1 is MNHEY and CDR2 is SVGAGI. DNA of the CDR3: TGTGCCAGCAGTTACCCCGACAGGGGGCACACTGAAGCTTTCTTT. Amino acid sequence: CASSYPDRGHTEAFF.

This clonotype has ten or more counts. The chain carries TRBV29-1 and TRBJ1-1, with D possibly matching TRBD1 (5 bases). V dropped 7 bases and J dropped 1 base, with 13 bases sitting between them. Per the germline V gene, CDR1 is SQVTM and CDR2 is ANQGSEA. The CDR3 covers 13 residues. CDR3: CSASGAKNTEAFF. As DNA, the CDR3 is TGCAGCGCCTCCGGGGCCAAGAACACTGAAGCTTTCTTT. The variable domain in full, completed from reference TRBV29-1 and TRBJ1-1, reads SAVISQKPSRDICQRGTSLTIQCQVDSQVTMMFWYRQQPGQSLTLIATANQGSEATYESGFVIDKFPISRPNLTFSTLTVSNMSPEDSSIYLCSASGAKNTEAFFGQGTRLTVV.

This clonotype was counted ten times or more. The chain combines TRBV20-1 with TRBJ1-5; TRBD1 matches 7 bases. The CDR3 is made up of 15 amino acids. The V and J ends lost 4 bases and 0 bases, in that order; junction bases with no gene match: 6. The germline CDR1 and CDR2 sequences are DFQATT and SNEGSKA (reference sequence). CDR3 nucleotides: TGCAGTGCTATGGAGGGACAGTATAGCAATCAGCCCCAGCATTTT. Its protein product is CSAMEGQYSNQPQHF.

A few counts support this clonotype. The CDR3 region is CASSFRTSGTYEQYF. CDR3 nucleotides: TGCGCCAGCAGCTTCCGGACTAGCGGGACCTACGAGCAGTACTTC. The gene calls are TRBV5-1 and TRBJ2-7; 12 nucleotides line up with TRBD2. Looked up from germline, CDR1 is SGHRS and CDR2 is YFSETQ. The CDR3 runs 15 residues. Trimming took 2 bases from V and 2 from J; bases not matched to a gene: 2.

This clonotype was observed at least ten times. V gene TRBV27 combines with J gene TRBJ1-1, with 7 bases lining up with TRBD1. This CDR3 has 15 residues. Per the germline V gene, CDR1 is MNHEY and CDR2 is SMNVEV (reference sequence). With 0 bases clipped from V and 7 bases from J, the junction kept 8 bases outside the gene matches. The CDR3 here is CASSLSLGTEIEAFF. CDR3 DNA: TGTGCCAGCAGTTTATCTCTAGGGACAGAAATTGAAGCTTTCTTT.

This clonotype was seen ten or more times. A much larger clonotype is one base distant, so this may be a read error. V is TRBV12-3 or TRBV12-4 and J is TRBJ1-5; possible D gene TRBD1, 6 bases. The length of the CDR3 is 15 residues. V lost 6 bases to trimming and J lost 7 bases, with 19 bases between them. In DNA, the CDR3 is TGTGCCAGCAGCCCAACCGGGGGGCTAGGGCAGCCCCAGCATTTT. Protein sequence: CASSPTGGLGQPQHF.

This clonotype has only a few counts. The CDR3 reads CSASSGTGSLTEAFF. The CDR3 DNA is TGCAGTGCTAGTTCCGGGACAGGGTCTCTCACTGAAGCTTTCTTT. The chain uses TRBV20-1 and TRBJ1-1; 9 bases align to TRBD1. V lost 3 bases, J lost 4 bases, and 9 bases stayed unmatched. The CDR3 extends over 15 amino acids. The V gene's germline CDR1 is DFQATT and CDR2 SNEGSKA (reference sequence).